This T cell receptor (beta chain) originates from a study of cytomegalovirus exposure and HLA in healthy donors. Of note for this clone: Its specificity is not known.

60 Vbeta and 13 Jbeta primers were used in PCR. Generated by immunoSEQ multiplex PCR, the TCRdb table keeps only in-frame clones and is missing some. In total, the table holds 150,000 to 200,000 clones. Study-wide results and caveats: A reported reduction in N-insertions relative to the approximately 640-donor mean was seen in an Asian-associated ancestry cluster in a later analysis. TCR beta sequences reportedly predicted the HLA-A and HLA-B alleles of most subjects accurately. Investigators reported 150 to 200 TCR beta chains as tied to cytomegalovirus.

The sample taken for sequencing was PBMCs. This clonotype was obtained from a man under 40 in good health and CMV-seronegative.

The CDR3: CASIPPLLQGAQGYTF. As DNA, the CDR3 is TGTGCCAGTATCCCGCCCTTGCTGCAAGGGGCGCAAGGCTACACCTTC. The V gene is TRBV19, the J gene TRBJ1-2, with a possible D match to TRBD1 (5 bases). Germline assignment: CDR1 LNHDA and CDR2 SQIVND (reference sequence). The CDR3 length is 16 residues. V was cut by 7 bases and J by 8 bases, with 26 bases left in between. The variable domain in full, completed from reference TRBV19 and TRBJ1-2, reads DGGITQSPKYLFRKEGQNVTLSCEQNLNHDAMYWYRQDPGQGLRLIYYSQIVNDFQKGDIAEGYSVSREKKESFPLTVTSAQKNPTAFYLCASIPPLLQGAQGYTFGSGTRLTVV.